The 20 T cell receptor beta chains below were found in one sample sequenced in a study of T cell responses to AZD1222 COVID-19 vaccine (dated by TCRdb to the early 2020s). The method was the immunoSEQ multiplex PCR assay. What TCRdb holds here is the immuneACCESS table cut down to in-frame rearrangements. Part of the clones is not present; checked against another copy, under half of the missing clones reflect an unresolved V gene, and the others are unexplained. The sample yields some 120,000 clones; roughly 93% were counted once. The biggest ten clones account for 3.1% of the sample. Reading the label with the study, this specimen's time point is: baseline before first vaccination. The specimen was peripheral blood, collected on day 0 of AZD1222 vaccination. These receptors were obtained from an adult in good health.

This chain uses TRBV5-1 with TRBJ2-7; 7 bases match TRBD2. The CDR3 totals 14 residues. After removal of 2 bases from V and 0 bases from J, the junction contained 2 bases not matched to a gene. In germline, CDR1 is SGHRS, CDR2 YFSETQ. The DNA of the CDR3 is TGCGCCAGCAGCTTAAGACTAGCCTCCTACGAGCAGTACTTC. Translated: CASSLRLASYEQYF.

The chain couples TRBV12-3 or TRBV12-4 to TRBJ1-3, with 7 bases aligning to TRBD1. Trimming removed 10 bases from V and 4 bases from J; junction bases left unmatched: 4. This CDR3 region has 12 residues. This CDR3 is CATKGAGNTIYF. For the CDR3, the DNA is TGTGCCACGAAGGGGGCAGGAAACACCATATATTTT.

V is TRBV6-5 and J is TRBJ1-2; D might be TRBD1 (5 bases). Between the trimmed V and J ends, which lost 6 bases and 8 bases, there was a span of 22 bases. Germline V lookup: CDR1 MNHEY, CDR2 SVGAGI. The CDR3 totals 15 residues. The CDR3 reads CASRRGVSGAIGYTF. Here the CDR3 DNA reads TGTGCCAGCAGGCGCGGTGTGAGTGGGGCAATCGGCTACACCTTC.

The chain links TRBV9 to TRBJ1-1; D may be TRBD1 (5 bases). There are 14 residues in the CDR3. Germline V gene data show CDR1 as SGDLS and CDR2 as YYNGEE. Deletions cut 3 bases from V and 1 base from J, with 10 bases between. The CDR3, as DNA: TGTGCCAGCAGCGGGGGACGTTCGAACACTGAAGCTTTCTTT. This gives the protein CASSGGRSNTEAFF.

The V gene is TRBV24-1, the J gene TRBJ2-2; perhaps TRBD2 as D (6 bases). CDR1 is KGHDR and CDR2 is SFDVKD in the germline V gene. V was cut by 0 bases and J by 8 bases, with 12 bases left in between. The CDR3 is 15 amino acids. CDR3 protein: CATSDLTSSRGELFF. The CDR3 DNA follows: TGTGCCACCAGTGATTTGACTAGCAGTCGTGGGGAGCTGTTTTTT.

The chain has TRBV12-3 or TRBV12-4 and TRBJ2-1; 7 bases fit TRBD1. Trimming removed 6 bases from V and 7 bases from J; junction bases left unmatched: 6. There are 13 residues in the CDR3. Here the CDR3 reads CASRTGLGNEQFF. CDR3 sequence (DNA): TGTGCCAGCAGGACAGGGTTAGGGAATGAGCAGTTCTTC.

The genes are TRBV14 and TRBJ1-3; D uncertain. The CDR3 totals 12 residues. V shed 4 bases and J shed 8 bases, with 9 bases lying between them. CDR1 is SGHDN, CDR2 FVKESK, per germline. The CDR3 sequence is CASSPTEYTIYF. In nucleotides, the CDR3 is TGTGCCAGCAGCCCTACGGAGTACACCATATATTTT.

CDR3 DNA: TGTGCCAGTAAAAGAGCAAACTACAATGAGCAGTTCTTC. As protein: CASKRANYNEQFF. The rearrangement links TRBV19 to TRBJ2-1; D is uncertain. V gave up 7 bases and J gave up 3 bases, with 10 bases separating them. The germline gives CDR1 LNHDA, CDR2 SQIVND (reference sequence). CDR3 length equals 13 residues.

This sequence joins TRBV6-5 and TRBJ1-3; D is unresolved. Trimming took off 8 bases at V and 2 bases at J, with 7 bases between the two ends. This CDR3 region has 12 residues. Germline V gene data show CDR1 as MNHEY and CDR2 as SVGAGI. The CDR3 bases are TGTGCCAGCGGGGTGGCTGGAAACACCATATATTTT. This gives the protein CASGVAGNTIYF.

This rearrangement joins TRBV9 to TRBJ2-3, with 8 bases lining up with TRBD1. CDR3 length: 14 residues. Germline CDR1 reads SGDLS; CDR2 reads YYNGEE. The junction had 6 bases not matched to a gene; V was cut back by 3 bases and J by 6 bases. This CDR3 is CASSEGTGGDTQYF. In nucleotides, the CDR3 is TGTGCCAGCAGCGAGGGAACAGGGGGGGATACGCAGTATTTT.

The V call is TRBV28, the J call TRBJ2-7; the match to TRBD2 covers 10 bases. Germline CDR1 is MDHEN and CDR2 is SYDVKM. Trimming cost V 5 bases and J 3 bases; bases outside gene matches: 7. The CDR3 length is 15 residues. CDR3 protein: CASSRPASGSYEQYF. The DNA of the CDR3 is TGTGCCAGCAGTCGCCCGGCTAGCGGGAGCTACGAGCAGTACTTC.

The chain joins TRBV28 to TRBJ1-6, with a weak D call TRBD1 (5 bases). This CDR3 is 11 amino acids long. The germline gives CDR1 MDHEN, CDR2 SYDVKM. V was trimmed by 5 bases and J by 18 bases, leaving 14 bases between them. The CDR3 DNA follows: TGTGCCAGCAGTGCCTCGGGACGGCCCCACTTT. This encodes CASSASGRPHF.

The CDR3 DNA reads as TGTGCCAGCAGGGGGACTAGCGGGGGGTACAATGAGCAGTTCTTC. Translating it yields CASRGTSGGYNEQFF. The rearrangement links TRBV2 to TRBJ2-1; 15 nucleotides agree with TRBD2. Germline values: CDR1 SNHLY, CDR2 FYNNEI. Germline trimming cut 6 bases from V and 4 bases from J; bases unmatched to any gene: 1. There are 15 residues in the CDR3.

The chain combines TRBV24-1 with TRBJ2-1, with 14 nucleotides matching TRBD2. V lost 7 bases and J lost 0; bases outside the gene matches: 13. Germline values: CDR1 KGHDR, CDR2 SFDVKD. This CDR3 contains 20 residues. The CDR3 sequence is CATRGPGTSGSGFSYNEQFF. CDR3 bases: TGTGCCACCAGAGGGCCCGGGACTAGCGGGAGTGGATTCTCCTACAATGAGCAGTTCTTC.

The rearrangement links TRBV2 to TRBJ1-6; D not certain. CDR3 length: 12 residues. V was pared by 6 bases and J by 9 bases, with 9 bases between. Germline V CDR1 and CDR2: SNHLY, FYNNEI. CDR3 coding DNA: TGTGCCAGCAGGGATTTGGGTTCACCCCTCCACTTT. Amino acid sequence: CASRDLGSPLHF.

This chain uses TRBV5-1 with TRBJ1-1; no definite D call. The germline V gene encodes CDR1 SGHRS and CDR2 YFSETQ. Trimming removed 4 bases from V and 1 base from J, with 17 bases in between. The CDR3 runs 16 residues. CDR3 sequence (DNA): TGCGCCAGCAGCCCGCAACCTCAGACCTCGAACACTGAAGCTTTCTTT. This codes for CASSPQPQTSNTEAFF.

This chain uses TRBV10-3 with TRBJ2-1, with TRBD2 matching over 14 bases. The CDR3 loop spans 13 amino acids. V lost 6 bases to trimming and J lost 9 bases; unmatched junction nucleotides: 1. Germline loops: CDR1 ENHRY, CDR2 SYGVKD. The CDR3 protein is CAISGLAGGEQFF. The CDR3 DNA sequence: TGTGCCATCAGCGGACTAGCGGGAGGTGAGCAGTTCTTC.

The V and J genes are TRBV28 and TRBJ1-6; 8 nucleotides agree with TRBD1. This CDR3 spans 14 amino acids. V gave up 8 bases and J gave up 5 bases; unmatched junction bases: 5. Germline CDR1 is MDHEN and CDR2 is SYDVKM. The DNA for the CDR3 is TGTGCCAGCCTCTTGGGACAGGATAATTCACCCCTCCACTTT. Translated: CASLLGQDNSPLHF.

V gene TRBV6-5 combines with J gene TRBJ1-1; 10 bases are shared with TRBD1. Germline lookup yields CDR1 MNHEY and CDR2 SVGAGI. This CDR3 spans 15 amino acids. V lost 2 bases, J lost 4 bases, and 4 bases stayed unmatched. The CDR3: CASSYGTGVSTEAFF. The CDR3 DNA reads TGTGCCAGCAGTTACGGGACAGGGGTGTCCACTGAAGCTTTCTTT.

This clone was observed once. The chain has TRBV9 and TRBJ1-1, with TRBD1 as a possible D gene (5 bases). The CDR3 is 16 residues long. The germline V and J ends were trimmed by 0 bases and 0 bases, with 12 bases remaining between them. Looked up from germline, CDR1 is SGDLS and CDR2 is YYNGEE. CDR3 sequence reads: CASSVAAGSMNTEAFF. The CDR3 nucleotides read TGTGCCAGCAGCGTAGCGGCAGGGTCTATGAACACTGAAGCTTTCTTT.